The 17 T cell receptor beta chains given below trace back to one sample, sequenced in a study of response to subunit inactivated influenza vaccine. TCRdb re-analysed the RT-PCR reads in MiXCR, keeping a single row per CDR3 protein. The repertoire has about 620,000 distinct CDR3 sequences, approximately 12% of them found once; the top ten carry 10%. The material sequenced was PBMCs from blood, taken on the day of vaccination. These receptors all come from a man aged 50-59 years who received an inactivated influenza vaccine.

This clonotype showed up just a few times. The chain joins TRBV30 to TRBJ2-1; D possibly corresponds to TRBD2 (6 bases). The length of the CDR3 is 14 residues. V was clipped by 8 bases and J by 4 bases, with 18 bases between them. The germline CDR1 and CDR2 sequences are GTSNPN and SVGIG (reference sequence). The CDR3 nucleotides are TGTGCCCGTGGAAATGCGGGAAGGTACAATGAGCAGTTCTTC. Translation gives CARGNAGRYNEQFF.

This clonotype appeared a few times. The chain carries TRBV6-5 and TRBJ2-1, with 8 bases that match TRBD2. CDR3 size: 18 residues. Germline V gene lookup returns CDR1 MNHEY and CDR2 SVGAGI. V was pared by 2 bases and J by 1 base, with 10 bases of the junction left unmatched. The CDR3 loop reads CASSYGYREGRSYNEQFF. CDR3 sequence (DNA): TGTGCCAGCAGTTACGGCTATCGGGAGGGCCGGTCCTACAATGAGCAGTTCTTC.

The chain recombines TRBV28 with TRBJ1-3, with unresolved D. Germline CDR1 reads MDHEN; CDR2 reads SYDVKM. The CDR3 contains 15 residues. With 2 bases removed from V and 4 bases from J, the gap between germline ends came to 12 bases. CDR3 loop: CASSLRPGRGNTIYF. CDR3 DNA sequence: TGTGCCAGCAGTTTACGGCCCGGTCGAGGAAACACCATATATTTT.

In this sample, this clonotype turned up a few times. The chain has TRBV29-1 and TRBJ1-1, with D possibly being TRBD1 (6 bases). V lost 4 bases, J lost 4 bases, and 10 bases lay in between. The CDR3 sequence is 12 residues long. Germline CDR1 is SQVTM and CDR2 is ANQGSEA. The CDR3 nucleotides are TGCAGCGTTGGGGGGGCGGGCACTGAAGCTTTCTTT. Amino acids: CSVGGAGTEAFF.

Ten or more counts support this clonotype. V gene TRBV20-1 combines with J gene TRBJ2-3; D not resolved. Germline V CDR1 and CDR2: DFQATT, SNEGSKA (reference sequence). The CDR3 is 14 residues long. Trimming cost V 0 bases and J 6 bases, with 13 bases left between them. The CDR3: CSARDRMLGDTQYF. The DNA of the CDR3 is TGCAGTGCTAGAGATAGGATGCTCGGGGATACGCAGTATTTT.

V gene TRBV12-3 or TRBV12-4 combines with J gene TRBJ1-5, with 9 bases that match TRBD1. The CDR3 has 14 residues. The ends lost 6 bases at V and 3 bases at J; junction bases unmatched: 3. The CDR3 protein is CASSQQGANQPQHF. DNA for the CDR3: TGTGCCAGCAGCCAACAGGGGGCCAATCAGCCCCAGCATTTT.

This clonotype was seen at least ten times. The chain couples TRBV29-1 to TRBJ2-2; D not certain. The length of the CDR3 is 10 residues. Germline CDR1 SQVTM, CDR2 ANQGSEA. Deletions cut 3 bases from V and 7 bases from J, with 3 bases between. The CDR3 DNA is TGCAGCGTTGACGTCGGGGAGCTGTTTTTT. Amino acid sequence: CSVDVGELFF.

This clonotype was picked up a small number of times. This chain joins TRBV18 and TRBJ2-5, with 8 bases aligning to TRBD2. Germline V gene lookup returns CDR1 KGHSH and CDR2 LQKENI. Trimming cost V 3 bases and J 5 bases; bases outside gene matches: 5. There are 14 residues in the CDR3. The CDR3 DNA is TGTGCCAGCTCACCGCGACGGGAGGGGGAGACCCAGTACTTC. Translation gives CASSPRREGETQYF.

The chain combines TRBV11-2 with TRBJ2-1; tentative D call: TRBD2 (6 bases). V lost 5 bases, J lost 3 bases, and 11 bases lay in between. The CDR3 totals 14 residues. Germline CDR1 SGHAT, CDR2 FQNNGV. CDR3 coding DNA: TGTGCCAGCAGCCGCCGACTAGACTACAATGAGCAGTTCTTC. As protein: CASSRRLDYNEQFF.

The table lists this clonotype with a few counts. This chain links TRBV7-8 with TRBJ1-2; no firm D call. Germline CDR1 and CDR2: SGHVS and FQNEAQ. The CDR3 is 14 amino acids. V was clipped by 4 bases and J by 3 bases, with 12 bases between them. CDR3 loop: CASSSRTLDYGYTF. The CDR3, as DNA: TGTGCCAGCAGCTCCCGAACACTTGACTATGGCTACACCTTC.

This clonotype was counted many times. This sequence joins TRBV7-2 and TRBJ2-3; no reliable D call. V was clipped by 1 base and J by 5 bases, with 13 bases between them. This CDR3 spans 15 amino acids. Germline CDR1 is SGHTA and CDR2 is FQGNSA. The CDR3: CASSLDGYKIDTQYF. CDR3 nucleotide sequence: TGTGCCAGCAGCTTAGACGGCTACAAGATAGATACGCAGTATTTT. The full variable domain, completed using reference TRBV7-2 and TRBJ2-3, is GAGVSQSPSNKVTEKGKDVELRCDPISGHTALYWYRQSLGQGLEFLIYFQGNSAPDKSGLPSDRFSAERTGGSVSTLTIQRTQQEDSAVYLCASSLDGYKIDTQYFGPGTRLTVL.

The chain uses TRBV7-9 and TRBJ2-5, with 8 bases matching TRBD1. Germline CDR1 is SEHNR and CDR2 is FQNEAQ (reference sequence). The length of the CDR3 is 14 residues. Trimming took 5 bases from V and 5 from J; bases not matched to a gene: 7. The CDR3 sequence is CASSLRQGLETQYF. For the CDR3, the DNA is TGTGCCAGCAGCCTGAGACAGGGGCTGGAGACCCAGTACTTC.

This clonotype showed up just once. V gene TRBV6-2 or TRBV6-3 combines with J gene TRBJ1-1; a possible D gene is TRBD1 (5 bases). Looked up from germline, CDR1 is MNHEY and CDR2 is SVGEGT. Between the trimmed V and J ends, which lost 0 bases and 9 bases, there was a span of 11 bases. The CDR3 extends over 13 amino acids. The CDR3 protein is CASSYSPRAQAFF. The DNA for the CDR3 is TGTGCCAGCAGTTACTCCCCCAGGGCTCAAGCTTTCTTT.

Many counts were recorded for this clonotype. This sequence joins TRBV12-3 or TRBV12-4 and TRBJ2-7; D uncertain. V was cut by 3 bases and J by 5 bases, with 8 bases left in between. This CDR3 has 12 amino acids. The CDR3 DNA follows: TGTGCCAGCAGTTTTTCTTTCCACGAGCAGTACTTC. It specifies CASSFSFHEQYF.

The chain combines TRBV27 with TRBJ2-1; maybe TRBD1 (6 bases). Trimming cost V 4 bases and J 3 bases, with 13 bases left between them. Per germline, CDR1 MNHEY and CDR2 SMNVEV (reference sequence). This CDR3 spans 15 amino acids. The CDR3 nucleotides read TGTGCCAGCAGTTCCCGGGACATAGTCTACAATGAGCAGTTCTTC. It codes for CASSSRDIVYNEQFF.

The V gene is TRBV12-3 or TRBV12-4, the J gene TRBJ2-5, with D unresolved. The length of the CDR3 is 12 residues. With 6 bases removed from V and 4 bases from J, the gap between germline ends came to 9 bases. CDR3 nucleotides: TGTGCCAGCAGCCGAAGGGTAGAGACCCAGTACTTC. As protein: CASSRRVETQYF.

This clonotype has a handful of counts. The chain links TRBV29-1 to TRBJ2-7, with D maybe TRBD2 (7 bases). CDR1 SQVTM and CDR2 ANQGSEA come from the germline V gene. The CDR3 totals 15 residues. V shed 0 bases and J shed 4 bases, with 16 bases lying between them. The CDR3 nucleotides are TGCAGCGTTGAAGAATCGGGGGGCGAGACATACGAGCAGTACTTC. Amino acids: CSVEESGGETYEQYF.